These 3 T cell receptor beta chains share one sample of origin, sequenced in a study of blood T cell repertoires in COVID-19. TCRdb keeps only in-frame clones here, not all; method: immunoSEQ multiplex PCR. The sample shows more than 90,000 clones, roughly four fifths of them seen only once. Material: peripheral blood. These receptors came from a man in his fifties or sixties with acute or convalescent COVID-19.

The chain employs TRBV18 and TRBJ1-5; TRBD1 matches at 9 bases. CDR3 size: 15 residues. V lost 5 bases, J lost 6 bases, and 8 bases stayed unmatched. From germline, CDR1 is KGHSH and CDR2 LQKENI. As DNA, the CDR3 is TGTGCCAGCTCAACCCGGGACAGGGAACGTCAGCCCCAGCATTTT. Its protein is CASSTRDRERQPQHF.

The J gene is TRBJ2-1, the V gene TRBV7-8; 7 positions agree with TRBD1. CDR3 length: 13 residues. The ends lost 5 bases at V and 10 bases at J; junction bases unmatched: 8. CDR1 is SGHVS, CDR2 FQNEAQ, per germline. CDR3: CASSPLRGGEQFF. CDR3 in DNA: TGTGCCAGCAGCCCCCTAAGAGGGGGCGAGCAGTTCTTC.

The chain is built from TRBV24-1 and TRBJ2-1; TRBD2 matches at 7 bases. The CDR3 contains 15 residues. J was trimmed by 0 bases and V by 4 bases; bases with no gene match: 2. Germline CDR1 KGHDR, CDR2 SFDVKD. The CDR3 sequence: CATSEGGSSYNEQFF. CDR3 in DNA: TGTGCCACCAGTGAGGGAGGGTCCTCCTACAATGAGCAGTTCTTC.